The T cell receptor (beta chain) described here comes from a study of beta chain features in type 1 diabetes (dated by TCRdb to 2017 to 2018). Regarding the study in general: Mean age, gender distribution, total cell number and subset yield did not differ between patients and healthy donors. A total of just under 110,000,000 sorted cells were examined across all samples, and RNA yield correlated strongly with the number of cells per subset. The study compared the TCRB repertoires of sorted circulating CD4+ T cell subsets in recently diagnosed type 1 diabetes patients with those in matched healthy donors. Regulatory and stem cell-like memory subsets were obtained from only 8 patients and roughly 8 healthy donors, while naive and central memory subsets were obtained from all 28 donors. Broader findings and caveats from the paper: Sequencing cDNA rather than genomic DNA could over-represent highly expressing activated cells, although activation and CD3 levels did not differ between groups. Naive, central memory and regulatory TCRB repertoires appeared to be more similar among patients than among healthy donors. Shorter templates might be favored by PCR, yet because patient and control samples were amplified and corrected together, any such skew would affect both groups equally. Patients with type 1 diabetes made fewer insertions and deleted more nucleotides at VDJ recombination sites, implying thymic rearrangement abnormalities. A moderate but significant shortening of TCRB CDR3 length was observed in type 1 diabetes patients in all four CD4+ subsets. Because the HLA sub-analyses included only small numbers of individuals, any influence of HLA type on TCRB rearrangement was left unresolved.

The CDR3 sequence holds 13 residues, the cysteine and phenylalanine included. Only the CDR3 portion is preserved as DNA: 39 bases, with reading frame beginning at the first base. V was cut back by 2 bases and J by 6 bases, leaving a gap of 10 bases between them. CDR1 and CDR2 are read off the germline V gene (reference sequence) as GTSNPN and SVGIG. This clone was recorded a few times. The antigen it binds to is not known. Within one base of it there is no much larger clone, and no base qualities were kept. The entire isolated RNA was reverse transcribed using the High Capacity cDNA Reverse Transcription Kit, and thus expressed TCRB transcripts were sequenced. Deep immunoSEQ sequencing was applied to naive, central memory and regulatory T cell samples, giving an average of around 4 million total reads per sample. Sorted cells were lysed in RLT buffer, and RNA was extracted using DNase-treated RNeasy Micro or Mini kits according to cell number. To prevent cross-contamination, every cell subset was processed on its own, while patient and healthy donor samples were processed together. Using the immunoSEQ multiplex PCR, TCRB sequences were amplified from cDNA into 87-bp fragments spanning the CDR3 region. The amplicons were sequenced using the Illumina HiSeq platform. The study's own analysis went as follows. PCR bias was computationally corrected using synthetic template baselines, reads within Hamming distance 2 were collapsed, and singletons that could not be merged were discarded. Reads were aligned against IMGT so that V, D and J genes, CDR3 length and insertions or deletions at six rearrangement sites could be assigned. Clonotype counts were normalized to sorted cell number within each subset before computing true diversity and Gini coefficients with the tcR R package. The overlap coefficient, calculated on TCRB nucleotide sequences, was used to quantify repertoire sharing. As a proxy for the pre-selection repertoire, out-of-frame TCRB sequences from naive cells were analyzed. TCRdb obtained this table from immuneACCESS and retained in-frame rearrangements with V and J assigned. These tables miss some clones; where compared with another copy, unresolved V genes account for less than half of the shortfall, and the remainder is unexplained. For V, J and clone size, that table is used; D and trimming come from the DNA. This sample is represented by hundreds of thousands of clones; around 16% of them were singletons. The top ten clones comprise roughly 0.098% of the sample.

Each donor gave one peripheral blood draw, roughly 0.11 L on average, collected into heparinised tubes. Naive, central memory, regulatory and stem cell-like memory CD4+ T cells were sorted on a BD FACSAria II using a panel including CD45RO, CCR7, CD25, CD127, CD95 and CD27. All sorted populations exceeded 95% purity. PBMCs were separated immediately by Lymphoprep density gradient centrifugation and were stained directly, without being cultured. So that batch effects would be minimized, each experiment stained and sorted samples in pairs, pairing one healthy donor with one patient. This TCR derives from a man aged 18 to 35 in good health. The sequencing input was naive CD4+ T cells from blood. Explained via the paper, the cell subset or site label denotes: true naive CD4+ T cells. The chain links TRBV30 with TRBJ2-2; the D gene is possibly TRBD2, with 7 bases matching. The base sequence is TGTGCCTGGAGTCGGGGGGCTCCCGGGGAGCTGTTTTTT. Translated, this gives CAWSRGAPGELFF.